These 7 T cell receptor beta chains were sequenced from one sample in a study of chemoradiotherapy in HPV16-positive cancers. Profiling relied on immunoSEQ multiplex PCR, and the TCRdb table lists in-frame clones only, not all of them. The repertoire holds about 12,000 clones, with 55% to 65% as singletons. Sample acquisition took place from a patient who underwent chemoradiotherapy. The receptor source for this set is a human donor with HPV-associated anogenital cancer.

This sequence joins TRBV2 and TRBJ2-1; D not resolved. V gave up 1 base and J gave up 4 bases, with 8 bases separating them. This CDR3 contains 14 residues. From germline, CDR1 is SNHLY and CDR2 FYNNEI. This chain's CDR3 is CASSEEAGYNEQFF. As DNA, the CDR3 is TGTGCCAGCAGTGAAGAGGCAGGTTACAATGAGCAGTTCTTC.

The CDR3 loop is CAWRRRRLALYEQYF. CDR3 sequence (DNA): TGTGCCTGGAGGAGGCGGAGACTAGCCTTATACGAGCAGTACTTC. This chain joins TRBV30 and TRBJ2-7, with 7 bases matching TRBD2. The CDR3 runs to 15 residues. Germline assignment: CDR1 GTSNPN and CDR2 SVGIG (reference sequence). V trimming: 3 bases; J trimming: 4 bases; junction bases outside the gene matches: 12.

The V gene is TRBV7-9, the J gene TRBJ1-5; D call uncertain. Germline V CDR1 and CDR2: SEHNR, FQNEAQ (reference sequence). Trimming cost V 3 bases and J 7 bases, with 7 bases left between them. The CDR3 contains 12 residues. The CDR3 loop reads CASSFTGQPQHF. The CDR3, as DNA: TGTGCCAGCAGCTTCACGGGGCAGCCCCAGCATTTT.

The chain recombines TRBV9 with TRBJ1-2; D is unresolved. V lost 0 bases and J lost 6, with 12 bases in between. Per germline, CDR1 SGDLS and CDR2 YYNGEE. The CDR3 extends over 14 amino acids. CDR3 coding DNA: TGTGCCAGCAGCGTAGCCCCTTCTGCGGATGGCTACACCTTC. Protein sequence: CASSVAPSADGYTF.

The chain uses TRBV4-2 and TRBJ1-6; D perhaps matches TRBD1 (6 bases). Trimming took 1 base from V and 8 from J, leaving 15 bases between them. The CDR3 length is 16 residues. CDR1 is LGHNA and CDR2 is YNFKEQ in the germline V gene. As DNA, the CDR3 is TGTGCCAGCAGCCAAGCCCTACAGGGCTCGCATTCACCCCTCCACTTT. This translates into CASSQALQGSHSPLHF.

The chain combines TRBV2 with TRBJ1-5; the match to TRBD1 covers 9 bases. V was clipped by 6 bases and J by 5 bases; unmatched bases: 5. The CDR3 length is 14 residues. CDR1 is SNHLY, CDR2 FYNNEI, per germline. The CDR3 bases are TGTGCCAGCAGGGGGGGACAGGGCCATCAGCCCCAGCATTTT. This gives the protein CASRGGQGHQPQHF.

The CDR3 DNA sequence: TGTGCCAGCAAGCGACGCCTCTCGGATGACTATAATTCACCCCTCCACTTT. It codes for CASKRRLSDDYNSPLHF. This sequence joins TRBV27 and TRBJ1-6; no firm D call. The CDR3 consists of 17 residues. The V gene lost 7 bases and the J gene lost 3 bases, with 19 bases spanning the gap. Germline V gene lookup returns CDR1 MNHEY and CDR2 SMNVEV (reference sequence).